The present TCR beta chain was sequenced within a study of cytomegalovirus exposure and HLA in healthy donors (dated by TCRdb to between 2016 and 2019). For context, the study as a whole: An earlier analysis of 587 of the donors reported under 300 Gb of sequence data and 117 million unique TCR beta sequences obtained from some 200 million T cells. Rather than using new phenotypic data, the later analysis identified candidate immune exposures from TCR beta sequences and from how often those sequences occurred across donors. To study patterns of TCR occurrence, a later analysis re-analyzed previously published TCR beta repertoires from around 660 donors and added high-resolution HLA genotyping. To decide whether each TCR beta V gene segment behaved as functional or pseudogenic, an earlier analysis of some 600 of the donors relied on high-throughput TCR beta sequencing. A separate validation cohort of over 95 different subjects was used in addition to the approximately 700-subject first cohort. Among a few hundred genotyped donors of the cohort, an average of around 240,000 unique TCR beta nucleotide sequences were sequenced per donor, roughly 20% of them non-productive. Genome-wide SNP genotypes for about 65% of the 666 donors were used in a later genetic analysis, which treated that subset as a discovery cohort. The number of donors typed differed by locus, with 629-630 for A, B, C, DRB1 and DQB1, about 500 for DQA1, some 570 for DPA1, and under 490 for DPB1. The study aimed to test whether signatures of past pathogen exposure could be identified by cataloging public T cell receptors. Class I and class II HLA loci were covered by the typing at four-digit resolution. Donor age, sex, ethnicity and CMV serostatus were collected together with the repertoire data. The study profiled the T cell repertoires of 500 to 800 subjects by immunosequencing and related them to cytomegalovirus serostatus. Among the roughly 400 genotyped donors, around 81% belonged to the genetic ancestry cluster associated with self-reported Caucasian donors. Four or five DR-DQ haplotypes were treated as single units for association and clustering because of strong linkage in the cohort. Every repertoire in the discovery cohort had been generated on one and the same sequencing platform. To predict cytomegalovirus infection status, the study brought together high-throughput TCR immunosequencing, statistical association of individual TCRs with disease status, and machine learning. An early release covering about 600 HLA-typed donors comprised about 300 gigabases of sequencing data and tens of millions of unique TCR sequences.

General study outcomes and caveats: A later genetic analysis reported fewer N-insertions in productive TCRs among donors in an Asian-associated ancestry cluster than the approximately 670-donor mean. A cluster of highly shared sequence variants was judged likely to represent a technical artifact of the sequencing pipeline. A later analysis found that HLA-associated TCR beta chains were more clonally expanded and had lower generation probabilities than equally common non-associated chains. For the cohort, immune exposure information was limited to CMV serostatus. In this cohort, only TCR beta chains were sequenced, and detectable features were limited by the absence of alpha or paired-chain data. Presence/absence analyses assumed roughly uniform sequencing depth across donors, an assumption that may not hold. According to a later analysis, TCR association rates differed among HLA loci, with DRB1 alleles showing the most associated TCRs and HLA-C alleles showing the fewest. Because the 87-base-pair reads could not distinguish some IMGT-functional V segments, including TRBV6-2 and TRBV6-3, those segments were excluded. In a later analysis, most CMV-associated TCR beta chains were found to appear HLA-restricted, with HLA associations seemingly driven largely by CMV exposure. A further reported finding was that TCR beta sequences accurately predicted the HLA-A and HLA-B alleles for most subjects in the first cohort. According to a later analysis, parvovirus B19, influenza, CMV and Epstein-Barr virus appeared linked to several top co-occurrence clusters. At a false discovery rate of 0.05, a later analysis linked roughly 17,000 TCR beta sequences to specific HLA alleles. Approximately 16 rarely observed V segments, including chromosome 9 orphons, were excluded from the earlier analysis of almost 600 of the donors because counts were too low. Linkage disequilibrium might explain the correlated functional status among segregating V segments, but an unknown experimental factor could not be ruled out. The study gave a list of about 160 TCR beta chains associated with cytomegalovirus. In vitro tests confirmed that a few of the cytomegalovirus-associated TCR beta chains recognize cytomegalovirus antigens. In an earlier analysis of about 550 of the donors, most TCR beta V segments were observed in productive rearrangements about 87% or about 30% of the time, broadly matching IMGT annotations. Assigning TCR associations to individual alleles was difficult when HLA alleles, especially DR and DQ, strongly co-occurred. An association between a missense DCLRE1C variant and V-gene and J-gene trimming of TCR beta chains was found in a later genetic analysis and replicated in an independent cohort. The authors suggested that the approach could potentially be generalized to other disease states and immunological phenotypes. Most TCR sequences were seen in very few donors, while some public TCRs were found in many individuals. HLA typing was unavailable for some donors at each locus, so association tests used only the typed subset. Cytomegalovirus status was reported to be diagnosed by the classifier with high specificity and sensitivity in both the original and validation cohorts.

The method was the immunoSEQ multiplex PCR assay. For the multiplex PCR, a mixture combining 60 forward primers for TCR Vbeta segments and 13 reverse primers for TCR Jbeta segments was used. The CDR3 region of rearranged TCR beta genes was amplified from genomic DNA with a multiplex PCR assay. The amplified TCR beta libraries were sequenced on the Illumina HiSeq System as 87-base-pair reads. As for how the authors treated the data: A later analysis tallied around 87 million unique TCR beta chains across the 666 repertoires, and approximately 12 million of those chains were shared by two or more donors. Raw reads were error-corrected and collapsed into unique sequences with a nearest-neighbor algorithm that merged closely related sequences to remove PCR and sequencing errors. CDR3 sequences were aligned to IMGT reference sequences to assign V, D and J gene segments. For a sequence to be retained, at least a six-nucleotide match to both a V gene segment and a J gene segment was required. Rearrangements were classified as productive when the CDR3 lacked stop codons and remained in frame with V and J, and all other rearrangements were classified as non-productive. Following IMGT convention, CDR3 was defined as the stretch from the second conserved V-encoded cysteine to the conserved J-encoded phenylalanine. The earlier analysis of about 610 of the donors excluded any sequence lacking an unambiguous match to a single V gene segment. In an earlier analysis of approximately 550 of the donors, V segments were called functional above 56.7% productive rearrangements and were called segregating when the between-donor standard deviation exceeded 5%. A statistical classification framework was developed to diagnose cytomegalovirus status using the catalog of TCR beta chain sequences. A later analysis assigned V and J genes by comparing TCR nucleotide sequences with IMGT/GENE-DB human TR gene sequences. Using the TCRdist pipeline, a later analysis assigned CDR3 sequences along with most-parsimonious VDJ recombination scenarios. In a later analysis, every TCR beta chain was defined by the combination of its CDR3 amino acid sequence and its V-gene family, and reads without a unique V-gene family were dropped. In a later analysis, 450 to 600 highly shared, low-generation-probability nucleotide sequences were removed to address suspected cross-contamination and a sequencing artifact. In a later analysis, a clonal expansion index for each public chain was calculated from normalized within-repertoire ranks of inferred template counts. In a later analysis, generation probabilities were computed using a VDJ recombination model fitted to out-of-frame rearrangements, and the results were checked against IGoR. Hypergeometric tests were used in a later analysis to score TCR-TCR, TCR-HLA and TCR-CMV co-occurrence, with a repertoire-size bias correction applied to the TCR pairs. In a later analysis, false discovery rates were estimated by permuting HLA or CMV assignments 20 times. In a later analysis, co-occurring TCRs were grouped using DBSCAN, with TCRdist sequence similarity added in when clustering inside HLA-allele-positive subsets. Co-occurrence clustering excluded repertoires with fewer than 30,000 or more than 120,000 public chains, plus five with anomalous nucleotide sharing. Sourced from immuneACCESS, this table was stored by TCRdb with only in-frame sequences that have V and J called. A share of the clones is absent; for the studies checked, an unresolved V gene accounts for under half, and the remainder has no known explanation. The D gene and trimming were derived from the DNA, and the V and J assignments and clone size from that table. In all, the sample holds about 150,000 clones, and around a tenth of those were seen once. Jointly, the top ten make up less than 2% of the sample.

CDR1 and CDR2, per the germline V gene, are SNHLY and FYNNEI. V ends up 8 bases short and J 4 bases short, with an unmatched junction base count of 7. From the cysteine through the phenylalanine, the CDR3 covers 13 amino acids. Only the CDR3 portion is preserved as DNA: 39 bases, with reading frame beginning at the first base. With regard to this clone: Its target antigen remains unknown. There are no base qualities to consult, and no much larger clone falls within one base.

The cohort consisted of more than 650 healthy bone marrow donors. At the time of sampling, every cohort member was nominally healthy, though immune exposures that went unrecorded were likely present. The donor was CMV seronegative and belonged to the group of more than 300 seronegative cohort members. A peripheral blood sample was collected from each donor, and TCR beta sequencing was performed on peripheral blood mononuclear cells. The Qiagen DNeasy Blood Extraction Kit was used to extract genomic DNA from the blood cell samples. This TCR derives from a man in his fifties or sixties in good health and CMV-seronegative. In this chain, TRBV2 is recombined with TRBJ2-7; 8 bases in the middle match TRBD1. Sequenced: PBMCs. The DNA reads as follows: TGTGCCAGCCGCGGGCAGGGGGCGTACGAGCAGTACTTC. It translates to CASRGQGAYEQYF. With the portions outside the CDR3 filled from the reference TRBV2 and TRBJ2-7 genes, the complete variable region becomes EPEVTQTPSHQVTQMGQEVILRCVPISNHLYFYWYRQILGQKVEFLVSFYNNEISEKSEIFDDQFSVERPDGSNFTLKIRSTKLEDSAMYFCASRGQGAYEQYFGPGTRLTVT.